This TCR beta chain is drawn from a study of blood T cell repertoires in COVID-19. The assay was immunoSEQ multiplex PCR, and TCRdb's table has in-frame clones only and misses some. The table has roughly 240,000 clones, roughly 85% seen once. CDR1 is KGHSH and CDR2 is LQKENI in the germline V gene. This CDR3 has 18 amino acids. Trimming stripped 0 bases from V and 1 base from J, with 13 bases between. This TCR was recovered from a man in his fifties or sixties with COVID-19, enrolled during active disease. The sequencing input was peripheral blood. The chain has TRBV18 and TRBJ2-6; the D is unclear. The CDR3 region has the DNA TGTGCCAGCTCACCACCGGCGGCCCTAACTTCTGGGGCCAACGTCCTGACTTTC. It is translated as CASSPPAALTSGANVLTF.